The 18 T cell receptor beta chains listed next were all sequenced from one sample in a study of graft-versus-host responses after intestinal transplantation. Method: immunoSEQ multiplex PCR; TCRdb's copy keeps in-frame clones and lacks some. This table holds tens of thousands of clones, 92% found once. Sequenced here: PBMCs, sampled 98 days after intestinal transplantation. Receptors originate from a human patient who received an intestinal transplant, so some T cells may come from the graft donor.

J is TRBJ2-5 and V is TRBV5-1; 9 bases map to TRBD2. Looked up from germline, CDR1 is SGHRS and CDR2 is YFSETQ. The CDR3 has 15 residues. Trimming at V came to 0 bases and at J to 5 bases, leaving 5 bases not matched to a gene. The CDR3 spells CASSLEAGGPETQYF. In DNA form, the CDR3 reads TGCGCCAGCAGCTTGGAGGCGGGGGGGCCCGAGACCCAGTACTTC.

The V gene is TRBV5-1, the J gene TRBJ1-2; D gene ambiguous. This CDR3 has 14 amino acids. The germline V and J ends were trimmed by 6 bases and 8 bases, with 20 bases remaining between them. Germline V gene sequence: CDR1 SGHRS, CDR2 YFSETQ. This CDR3 reads CASIPTPGSGGYTF. The CDR3 DNA reads as TGCGCCAGCATCCCTACCCCGGGAAGCGGCGGCTACACCTTC.

There are a few counts of this clone. At one end the junction does not follow the germline gene, possibly because of a read error. The chain links TRBV10-3 to TRBJ1-2; 11 nucleotides align to TRBD1. Germline CDR1 reads ENHRY; CDR2 reads SYGVKD. This CDR3 spans 13 amino acids. The CDR3 region has the DNA TGTGCCAGCAGTGGGACAGGGGGCTATGGCTACACCTTC. It specifies CASSGTGGYGYTF.

The genes are TRBV14 and TRBJ2-3; TRBD1 aligns across 7 bases. Trimming removed 0 bases from V and 1 base from J; junction bases left unmatched: 13. The CDR3 runs 19 residues. Germline lookup yields CDR1 SGHDN and CDR2 FVKESK. The CDR3 nucleotides are TGTGCCAGCAGCCAAGATCGGCGTTTCAGACAGGGCGGCACAGATACGCAGTATTTT. It encodes CASSQDRRFRQGGTDTQYF.

The chain's CDR3 is CASSLASYGYTF. The CDR3, as DNA: TGTGCCAGCAGCTTGGCGAGCTATGGCTACACCTTC. The chain recombines TRBV5-6 with TRBJ1-2; D is unresolved. The CDR3 has 12 residues. CDR1 and CDR2 (germline): SGHDT, YYEEEE. Between the trimmed V and J ends, which lost 0 bases and 4 bases, there was a span of 4 bases. Supplemented by reference TRBV5-6 and TRBJ1-2, the full variable domain reads DAGVTQSPTHLIKTRGQQVTLRCSPKSGHDTVSWYQQALGQGPQFIFQYYEEEERQRGNFPDRFSGHQFPNYSSELNVNALLLGDSALYLCASSLASYGYTFGSGTRLTVV.

The chain combines TRBV11-3 with TRBJ2-2; weak D call: TRBD1 (5 bases). The CDR3 is 14 amino acids. The V gene's germline CDR1 is SGHNT and CDR2 YENEEA. V lost 2 bases to trimming and J lost 5 bases, with 9 bases between them. CDR3 nucleotides: TGTGCCAGCAGCTTAAAGCAGGGAACCGGGGAGCTGTTTTTT. Encoded protein: CASSLKQGTGELFF.

V gene TRBV7-9 combines with J gene TRBJ2-4; D perhaps matches TRBD2 (6 bases). CDR3 size: 14 residues. CDR1 and CDR2 (germline): SEHNR, FQNEAQ (reference sequence). The ends were cut back, 3 bases at V and 8 bases at J, with 14 bases in the middle. CDR3 sequence: CASSFRRWGDIQYF. CDR3 DNA: TGTGCCAGCAGCTTCCGACGGTGGGGGGACATTCAGTACTTC.

J is TRBJ1-4 and V is TRBV7-6; D remains ambiguous. V was trimmed by 1 base and J by 0 bases, leaving 6 bases between them. From germline, CDR1 is SGHVS and CDR2 FNYEAQ. The CDR3 spans 15 residues. In DNA form, the CDR3 reads TGTGCCAGCAGCTTAGTTGCAGCAACTAATGAAAAACTGTTTTTT. Its protein is CASSLVAATNEKLFF.

The chain combines TRBV11-2 with TRBJ2-6; 10 bases are a match to TRBD1. Germline CDR1 is SGHAT and CDR2 is FQNNGV. The V gene end was trimmed by 5 bases and the J gene end by 4 bases; junction bases not matched to a gene: 2. There are 15 residues in the CDR3. This chain's CDR3 is CASSDRGRGANVLTF. The CDR3 DNA is TGTGCCAGCAGCGACAGGGGGCGAGGGGCCAACGTCCTGACTTTC.

This clone was recorded a few times. The chain joins TRBV5-1 to TRBJ2-5; tentative D call: TRBD1 (7 bases). The CDR3 spans 15 residues. Germline loops: CDR1 SGHRS, CDR2 YFSETQ. V was trimmed by 0 bases and J by 5 bases, leaving 14 bases between them. In DNA form, the CDR3 reads TGCGCCAGCAGCTTGGCCGGGGGCAGGGGGGAGACCCAGTACTTC. Its protein is CASSLAGGRGETQYF.

V and J are TRBV9 and TRBJ1-1; tentatively, D is TRBD1 (6 bases). V lost 0 bases and J 0 bases, leaving 9 bases between the germline ends. The CDR3 runs 15 residues. Germline CDR1 SGDLS, CDR2 YYNGEE. The chain's CDR3 is CASSVVQGMNTEAFF. In DNA, the CDR3 is TGTGCCAGCAGCGTAGTGCAGGGGATGAACACTGAAGCTTTCTTT.

The chain carries TRBV11-2 and TRBJ2-7, with 10 bases matching TRBD1. This CDR3 has 19 residues. Germline-derived CDR1 and CDR2 are SGHAT and FQNNGV. The ends lost 0 bases at V and 2 bases at J; junction bases unmatched: 13. CDR3 amino acids: CASSLERRTGGDSTYEQYF. The CDR3 nucleotides read TGTGCCAGCAGCTTAGAGAGAAGGACAGGGGGGGACTCCACCTACGAGCAGTACTTC.

The chain has TRBV6-1 and TRBJ2-7, with D possibly TRBD2 on 7 matching bases. The CDR3 runs 15 residues. V lost 2 bases, J lost 3 bases, and 14 bases lay in between. CDR1 MNHNS and CDR2 SASEGT come from the germline V gene. CDR3 DNA sequence: TGTGCCAGCAGTGAAAGGGGGACTACTTTCTACGAGCAGTACTTC. Its protein is CASSERGTTFYEQYF.

The chain recombines TRBV4-1 with TRBJ2-5; 8 positions agree with TRBD2. The CDR3 spans 16 residues. Per germline, CDR1 MGHRA and CDR2 YSYEKL. Trimming took 1 base from V and 1 from J; bases not matched to a gene: 5. DNA for the CDR3: TGCGCCAGCAGCCAAGGGGGGCGGGAGGCCCAAGAGACCCAGTACTTC. Translating gives CASSQGGREAQETQYF.

This clone was detected once. Within the sample, other DNA sequences also encode this same CDR3. The rearrangement links TRBV5-1 to TRBJ1-2; D perhaps matches TRBD1 (5 bases). This CDR3 contains 14 residues. Trimming shortened V by 1 base and J by 1 base, and 8 bases separated the two germline ends. Germline V gives CDR1 SGHRS, CDR2 YFSETQ. CDR3 region: CASSLQGSNYGYTF. CDR3 sequence (DNA): TGCGCCAGCAGCTTGCAGGGAAGTAACTATGGCTACACCTTC.

The chain carries TRBV27 and TRBJ2-5, with TRBD2 matching over 7 bases. The CDR3 has 16 amino acids. CDR1 is MNHEY, CDR2 SMNVEV, per germline (reference sequence). V dropped 5 bases and J dropped 9; count of bases not matched to a gene: 18. The DNA for the CDR3 is TGTGCCAGCAGTCCCTCCTCCGGGACTACCGCTTTGGCCCAGTACTTC. Encoded protein: CASSPSSGTTALAQYF.

The chain joins TRBV6-6 to TRBJ2-7; no reliable D call. Germline V CDR1 and CDR2: MNHNY, SVGAGI (reference sequence). V dropped 0 bases and J dropped 3 bases, with 9 bases sitting between them. This CDR3 is 14 amino acids long. The CDR3 is CASSYSPTIYEQYF. Here the CDR3 DNA reads TGTGCCAGCAGTTACTCGCCGACAATCTACGAGCAGTACTTC.

V gene TRBV5-1 combines with J gene TRBJ2-1, with 11 bases identical to TRBD2. The CDR3 contains 15 residues. Looked up from germline, CDR1 is SGHRS and CDR2 is YFSETQ. V dropped 3 bases and J dropped 5; count of bases not matched to a gene: 4. The chain's CDR3 is CASSWGLAVNNEQFF. CDR3 in DNA: TGCGCCAGCAGCTGGGGACTAGCGGTCAACAATGAGCAGTTCTTC.